The 30 T cell receptor beta chains reported below all come from one sample, sequenced in a study of T-cell reconstitution after alpha-beta-depleted transplantation in children. The library targeted TCRbeta and was prepared with unique molecular identifiers. TCRdb re-analysed the PCR reads in MiXCR, keeping a single row per CDR3 protein. The sample records under 850,000 distinct CDR3 sequences, around 12% being singletons. The sequencing used PBMCs, collected before TCRalphabeta/CD19-depleted stem cell transplant. The receptors derive from a girl between 2 and 10 years old with congenital amegakaryocytic thrombocytopenia, due to receive a stem cell transplant.

Only one count was recorded for this clonotype. This CDR3 is CASSESDRGREQYF. Here the CDR3 DNA reads TGCGCCAGCAGTGAGTCGGACCGAGGTCGGGAGCAGTACTTC. The gene calls are TRBV10-2 and TRBJ2-7, with D uncertain. With 0 bases removed from V and 7 bases from J, the gap between germline ends came to 13 bases. The CDR3 totals 14 residues. Germline loops: CDR1 WSHSY, CDR2 SAAADI.

The chain links TRBV29-1 to TRBJ2-2; 8 bases fit TRBD2. The V gene end was trimmed by 6 bases and the J gene end by 4 bases; junction bases not matched to a gene: 1. The CDR3 spans 12 residues. The germline V gene has CDR1 SQVTM and CDR2 ANQGSEA. CDR3 protein: CSVLAATGELFF. CDR3 bases: TGCAGCGTACTAGCGGCCACCGGGGAGCTGTTTTTT.

This clonotype was found many times. The chain couples TRBV15 to TRBJ2-5, with D tentatively TRBD1 or TRBD2 (5 bases each). V was trimmed by 2 bases and J by 4 bases, leaving 29 bases between them. CDR1 LNHNV and CDR2 YYDKDF come from the germline V gene (reference sequence). There are 20 residues in the CDR3. For the CDR3, the DNA is TGTGCCACCAGCAGATATAGGTTCACTCTCGAGGGGAGCCAGGGAGAGACCCAGTACTTC. It is translated as CATSRYRFTLEGSQGETQYF.

This clonotype was observed at least ten times. The V and J genes are TRBV20-1 and TRBJ2-1; 9 bases are shared with TRBD2. The CDR3 has 16 residues. Germline V gives CDR1 DFQATT, CDR2 SNEGSKA (reference sequence). Trimming took 6 bases from V and 4 from J; bases not matched to a gene: 13. The CDR3 nucleotides are TGCAGTGCATCCTCTCATAGCGGGAGAGATTACAATGAGCAGTTCTTC. It codes for CSASSHSGRDYNEQFF.

This clonotype was counted between two and nine times. The CDR3 DNA sequence: TGTGCCAGCAGCCAAGCTGCCCCGAACACTGAAGCTTTCTTT. Translating gives CASSQAAPNTEAFF. This chain uses TRBV3-1 with TRBJ1-1; no clear D. The CDR3 covers 14 residues. Germline V gene data show CDR1 as LGHDT and CDR2 as YNNKEL (reference sequence). The V and J ends lost 1 base and 1 base respectively, with 7 bases between them. Drawing the rest from reference TRBV3-1 and TRBJ1-1, the complete variable domain is DTAVSQTPKYLVTQMGNDKSIKCEQNLGHDTMYWYKQDSKKFLKIMFSYNNKELIINETVPNRFSPKSPDKAHLNLHINSLELGDSAVYFCASSQAAPNTEAFFGQGTRLTVV.

In nucleotides, the CDR3 is TGTGCCAGCAGTTTATCTAGCGGGTTAGGATGGGTAGAGACCCAGTACTTC. Translation gives CASSLSSGLGWVETQYF. The chain links TRBV28 to TRBJ2-5, with 8 bases lining up with TRBD2. Trimming at V came to 1 base and at J to 4 bases, leaving 11 bases not matched to a gene. This CDR3 spans 17 amino acids. Germline V gives CDR1 MDHEN, CDR2 SYDVKM.

This clonotype was recorded at least ten times. The chain uses TRBV12-3 or TRBV12-4 and TRBJ1-5, with D hard to call. Trimming left V 1 base short and J 6 bases short, with 7 bases between. This CDR3 spans 13 amino acids. Written as DNA, the CDR3 is TGTGCCAGCAGTTTAGGACCCCCTCAGCCCCAGCATTTT. Amino acid sequence: CASSLGPPQPQHF.

This clonotype was observed many times. V usage is TRBV5-1 and J usage is TRBJ2-1; D may be TRBD1 or TRBD2 (5 bases each). The CDR3 loop spans 15 amino acids. Germline V gene data show CDR1 as SGHRS and CDR2 as YFSETQ. V lost 4 bases and J lost 8, with 19 bases in between. CDR3 nucleotides: TGCGCCAGCAGCCCCGAGGGACCTCGGGGCCATGAGCAGTTCTTC. This gives the protein CASSPEGPRGHEQFF.

The table lists this clonotype with a few counts. V is TRBV3-1 and J is TRBJ2-3; 7 bases are a match to TRBD2. From germline, CDR1 is LGHDT and CDR2 YNNKEL (reference sequence). The CDR3 has 19 amino acids. V lost 0 bases, J lost 2 bases, and 14 bases stayed unmatched. The CDR3 here is CASSQEWRGGLAVTDTQYF. In DNA form, the CDR3 reads TGTGCCAGCAGCCAAGAATGGCGAGGCGGGCTAGCGGTCACAGATACGCAGTATTTT.

The rearrangement joins TRBV20-1 to TRBJ2-7; D is ambiguous. V was cut by 1 base and J by 3 bases, with 22 bases left in between. The germline CDR1 and CDR2 sequences are DFQATT and SNEGSKA (reference sequence). The CDR3 is 17 residues long. The CDR3 DNA follows: TGCAGTGCTAGAGGTTTCGACACCCAAGCCACTTTCTACGAGCAGTACTTC. Its translation: CSARGFDTQATFYEQYF.

This clonotype has at least ten counts. This chain links TRBV20-1 with TRBJ2-5; 8 bases match TRBD1. The CDR3 covers 14 residues. The germline V gene encodes CDR1 DFQATT and CDR2 SNEGSKA (reference sequence). The ends lost 3 bases at V and 4 bases at J; junction bases unmatched: 7. The CDR3 spells CSARVRGLLETQYF. The CDR3 DNA follows: TGCAGTGCTAGGGTCAGGGGGCTCCTAGAGACCCAGTACTTC.

This clonotype was seen ten or more times. This rearrangement joins TRBV7-6 to TRBJ1-2; D possibly corresponds to TRBD1 (5 bases). Deletions cut 5 bases from V and 8 bases from J, with 12 bases between. This CDR3 has 12 residues. CDR1 and CDR2 from the germline V gene are SGHVS and FNYEAQ. The CDR3 here is CASSAQGGGYTF. The CDR3 region has the DNA TGTGCCAGCAGCGCCCAGGGTGGAGGCTACACCTTC.

This clonotype has a handful of counts. The chain carries TRBV20-1 and TRBJ1-3; TRBD1 aligns across 10 bases. Germline trimming cut 5 bases from V and 2 bases from J; bases unmatched to any gene: 6. This CDR3 has 15 amino acids. Germline CDR1 DFQATT, CDR2 SNEGSKA (reference sequence). CDR3 amino acids: CSAPAGQGPGNTIYF. DNA of the CDR3: TGCAGTGCTCCGGCGGGACAGGGGCCTGGAAACACCATATATTTT.

This clonotype was recorded at least ten times. The chain couples TRBV7-2 to TRBJ2-7; D might be TRBD2 (5 bases). There are 14 residues in the CDR3. The germline CDR1 and CDR2 sequences are SGHTA and FQGNSA. Trimming pared 1 base from V and 4 bases from J, leaving 11 bases between. DNA for the CDR3: TGTGCCAGCAGCTTAGATAGCGCCCAATACGAGCAGTACTTC. This encodes CASSLDSAQYEQYF.

The table lists this clonotype with a few counts. This chain connects TRBV28 to TRBJ1-5, with D unclear. The ends were cut back, 4 bases at V and 5 bases at J, with 9 bases in the middle. The CDR3 sequence is 13 residues long. Germline values: CDR1 MDHEN, CDR2 SYDVKM. The CDR3 reads CASSSVGDQPQHF. Written as DNA, the CDR3 is TGTGCCAGCAGTTCGGTGGGAGATCAGCCCCAGCATTTT.

V gene TRBV5-1 combines with J gene TRBJ2-5; 11 bases match TRBD2. Germline CDR1 is SGHRS and CDR2 is YFSETQ. This CDR3 spans 18 amino acids. The trim removed 4 bases at V and 5 bases at J, leaving 16 bases unmatched. CDR3 DNA sequence: TGCGCCAGCAGCCCCCGACTAGCGGGATTTGAACGTGTTGAGACCCAGTACTTC. This translates into CASSPRLAGFERVETQYF.

This clonotype was detected only a few times. The chain links TRBV20-1 to TRBJ1-2, with TRBD1 identical over 7 bases. CDR1 is DFQATT, CDR2 SNEGSKA, per germline (reference sequence). The CDR3 covers 14 residues. Trimming took 0 bases from V and 5 from J; bases not matched to a gene: 6. CDR3 coding DNA: TGCAGTGCTAGAGATGGGACAGCCTCTTATGGCTACACCTTC. Translation gives CSARDGTASYGYTF.

V and J are TRBV2 and TRBJ1-1; D not certain. The germline V gene encodes CDR1 SNHLY and CDR2 FYNNEI. Trimming removed 4 bases at V and 1 base at J, with 7 bases between. The CDR3 has 13 amino acids. The CDR3 sequence: CASSVLENTEAFF. The CDR3 nucleotides are TGTGCCAGCAGTGTCTTAGAGAACACTGAAGCTTTCTTT.

This chain links TRBV6-5 with TRBJ1-2; TRBD1 matches 7 bases. V gave up 2 bases and J gave up 4 bases; unmatched junction bases: 7. The CDR3 extends over 15 amino acids. Per germline, CDR1 MNHEY and CDR2 SVGAGI. The CDR3 bases are TGTGCCAGCAGTTACGAATCGACAGGGATCTATGGCTACACCTTC. Translated: CASSYESTGIYGYTF.

The rearrangement uses TRBV29-1 and TRBJ2-4; D gene ambiguous. The CDR3 sequence is 13 residues long. The germline V gene has CDR1 SQVTM and CDR2 ANQGSEA. Trimming left V 7 bases short and J 3 bases short, with 13 bases between. This CDR3 is CSARPFGKNIQYF. The CDR3 DNA is TGCAGCGCCCGCCCGTTCGGCAAAAACATTCAGTACTTC.

The V and J genes are TRBV20-1 and TRBJ1-6; unclear D gene. V shed 2 bases and J shed 7 bases, with 12 bases lying between them. Germline loops: CDR1 DFQATT, CDR2 SNEGSKA (reference sequence). There are 14 residues in the CDR3. The CDR3 sequence: CSARRGTANSPLHF. The CDR3 coding sequence is TGCAGTGCTAGACGTGGAACAGCGAATTCACCCCTCCACTTT.

The chain joins TRBV15 to TRBJ2-5, with D perhaps TRBD2 (6 bases). CDR3 length: 15 amino acids. The V gene's germline CDR1 is LNHNV and CDR2 YYDKDF (reference sequence). V was trimmed by 2 bases and J by 2 bases, leaving 12 bases between them. The CDR3 DNA reads as TGTGCCACCAGCAGAACTCGGGGGTTACAAGAGACCCAGTACTTC. It specifies CATSRTRGLQETQYF.

This clonotype has ten or more counts. This sequence joins TRBV20-1 and TRBJ1-5, with 9 bases identical to TRBD1. Germline CDR1 and CDR2: DFQATT and SNEGSKA (reference sequence). V gave up 5 bases and J gave up 2 bases; unmatched junction bases: 4. The CDR3 covers 14 residues. CDR3 sequence: CSAWTGVRNQPQHF. In DNA form, the CDR3 reads TGCAGTGCTTGGACAGGGGTCCGCAATCAGCCCCAGCATTTT.

This clonotype was counted between two and nine times. The V gene is TRBV2, the J gene TRBJ1-2; tentatively, D is TRBD1 (5 bases). V was pared by 6 bases and J by 5 bases, with 7 bases between. There are 11 residues in the CDR3. The V gene's germline CDR1 is SNHLY and CDR2 FYNNEI. This CDR3 is CASSREYGYTF. The CDR3 DNA is TGTGCCAGCAGCAGGGAGTATGGCTACACCTTC.

A remark on this clonotype: This may stem from a read error, because a much larger clone lies one nucleotide away. The chain has TRBV20-1 and TRBJ2-7; TRBD2 aligns across 9 bases. The CDR3 sequence is 16 residues long. J lost 3 bases, V lost 1 base, and 10 bases had no gene match. Germline V gene data show CDR1 as DFQATT and CDR2 as SNEGSKA (reference sequence). Here the CDR3 reads CSARVPRLAGSYEQYF. CDR3 nucleotides: TGCAGTGCTAGAGTTCCAAGGCTAGCGGGAAGCTACGAGCAGTACTTC.

With regard to this clonotype: The CDR3 carries no conserved terminal phenylalanine or tryptophan, so it likely arises from a read error. The chain has TRBV5-1 and TRBJ2-2, with D unclear. Germline V lookup: CDR1 SGHRS, CDR2 YFSETQ. This CDR3 comprises 14 residues. The V end was cut by 0 bases, the J end by 6 bases, with 9 bases between. The CDR3 DNA sequence: TGCGCCAGCAGCTTGGGCTCGGTACCCGGGGAGCTGTTTTTG. As protein: CASSLGSVPGELFL.

This clonotype was counted at least ten times. The rearrangement uses TRBV10-3 and TRBJ1-5; D is ambiguous. Germline-derived CDR1 and CDR2 are ENHRY and SYGVKD. V lost 4 bases to trimming and J lost 2 bases, with 3 bases between them. The CDR3 contains 12 residues. The CDR3 here is CAISGGNQPQHF. The CDR3 region has the DNA TGTGCCATCAGTGGGGGCAATCAGCCCCAGCATTTT.

This clonotype has at least ten counts. This chain joins TRBV20-1 and TRBJ2-3; TRBD1 might be the D (5 bases). The germline CDR1 and CDR2 sequences are DFQATT and SNEGSKA (reference sequence). Trimming left V 6 bases short and J 0 bases short, with 13 bases between. The CDR3 length is 14 residues. The CDR3 DNA reads TGCAGTGCGGAAGATAGGGGTAGCACAGATACGCAGTATTTT. Amino acid sequence: CSAEDRGSTDTQYF.

This clonotype was seen at least ten times. The chain links TRBV10-3 to TRBJ2-5, with 7 bases that match TRBD1. CDR1 and CDR2 (germline): ENHRY, SYGVKD. This CDR3 is built from 17 residues. V dropped 2 bases and J dropped 2; count of bases not matched to a gene: 11. The CDR3 loop is CAISETPTGDLQETQYF. The DNA of the CDR3 is TGTGCCATCAGTGAGACCCCCACAGGGGATCTGCAAGAGACCCAGTACTTC.

This CDR3 is CASSQPAGGKSNEQFF. The CDR3 DNA follows: TGCGCCAGCAGCCAGCCAGCGGGAGGGAAATCCAATGAGCAGTTCTTC. The chain employs TRBV4-1 and TRBJ2-1; 10 nucleotides align to TRBD2. The CDR3 runs 16 residues. Trimming cost V 3 bases and J 6 bases; bases outside gene matches: 8. Germline V CDR1 and CDR2: MGHRA, YSYEKL.